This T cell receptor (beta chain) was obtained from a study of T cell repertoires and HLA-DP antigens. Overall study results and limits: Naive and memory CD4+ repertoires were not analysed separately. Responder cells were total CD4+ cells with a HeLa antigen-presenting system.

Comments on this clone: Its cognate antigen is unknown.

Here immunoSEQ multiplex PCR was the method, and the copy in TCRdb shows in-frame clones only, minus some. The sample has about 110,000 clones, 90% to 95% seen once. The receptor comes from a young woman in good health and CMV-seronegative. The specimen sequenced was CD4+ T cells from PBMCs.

The CDR3 region is CASTINRTGDNQPQHF. The CDR3 region has the DNA TGCGCCAGCACCATAAACCGGACAGGGGACAATCAGCCCCAGCATTTT. V usage is TRBV23-1 and J usage is TRBJ1-5, with 9 bases matching TRBD1. TRBV23-1 is an ORF, and what it does is uncertain. Germline trimming cut 7 bases from V and 3 bases from J; bases unmatched to any gene: 10. This CDR3 contains 16 residues.